This TCR beta chain emerged from a study of T cells expressing NK-cell markers. Study context: Sequencing of TCR beta repertoires drew on sorted CD3+CD56+NKG2C+, CD3+CD56+NKG2C- and CD3+CD56-NKG2C+ T cells. Eight donors were sequenced, of whom seven were HCMV-seropositive, while the remaining one was HCMV-seronegative. Study-level results: The leading position in the CD3+CD56-NKG2C+ fraction of several donors also went to these clonotypes. Dominant NKG2C+ clonotypes accounted for roughly 1.0-7.0% of CD8+ T cells in a handful of donors.

TCRdb reprocessed the 5' RACE reads and reports one entry per CDR3 protein, with no DNA. The record lists roughly 300,000 distinct CDR3 sequences, of which the ten most abundant hold more than 3.5%. Germline values: CDR1 DFQATT, CDR2 SNEGSKA (reference sequence). This CDR3 comprises 14 residues. As to this clonotype: The target antigen is unknown.

This chain connects TRBV20-1 to TRBJ2-7; TCRdb designates TRBD2, a call that cannot be tested without DNA. The sequencing input was blood T cells: a sorted CD56 or NKG2C T cell subset, CD4+ or CD8+ T cells, or bulk PBMC T cells (not recorded which). This TCR was sampled from a woman aged 18 to 75 in good health. The CDR3 protein is CSARKAGGPHEQYF.